This TCR beta chain was recorded in a study of brain T cells in children with intractable seizures (dated by TCRdb to the early 2020s). For context, the study as a whole: A NanoString immunology panel was first used to screen resected brain tissue from nearly 55 pediatric epilepsy surgery cases for immune gene transcripts. Of the roughly twelve selected surgery cases, pre-surgery blood was also sequenced for eight, so four had brain tissue only.

The immunoSEQ assay was used to generate TCR beta chain sequences from genomic DNA. From the authors' description of their analysis: CDR3 sequences that did not begin with the conserved framework cysteine at position 104 were removed by hand. Clonality was calculated as one minus the normalized Shannon's Diversity Index, with values ranging from 0 (maximal diversity) to 1 (oligoclonal). Chi-squared comparison-of-proportions tests were used to check whether the frequency of the same CDR3 differed between samples, for example brain versus blood. Public clonotypes were identified through searches of immuneACCESS, and similarity to known antiviral clonotypes was evaluated with the VDJdb browser. Not all clones reach the TCRdb copy of this immuneACCESS table, which keeps in-frame sequences only. Checked studies attribute under half of the gap to unresolved V genes and leave the rest unexplained. Clone size and the V and J calls come from that table; the DNA yielded D and trimming. Present in this sample are 70,000 to 90,000 clones, about 92% of which were seen just once. Less than 2% of the sample rests with the top ten.

Overall study results and their limits: Because sequencing depth was different between pre-surgery and post-surgery blood, clones absent from the pre-surgery sample may reflect undersampling. The patients' HCMV serostatus was not known, and viral specificity was inferred solely from CDR3 sequence similarity.

Turning to this clone: Its antigen is still unknown. Per-base quality was not reported, and no clone a single base away is much larger than it.

Counted from cysteine to phenylalanine, this CDR3 has 16 amino acids. Only the CDR3 portion is preserved as DNA: 48 bases, with reading frame beginning at the first base. The germline V gene yields MNHEY for CDR1 and SVGAGI for CDR2. Here V drops 2 bases and J drops 5 bases, and the junction holds 5 bases not matched to any gene. The sample's time point label is to be understood as: resected brain tissue, or blood drawn just prior to surgery. The surgery cases showing the highest brain T cell transcript signatures were chosen for TCR beta chain sequencing of brain tissue and, when available, of blood. Patients had been treated with at least one anti-epileptic drug before surgery. The TCR-sequenced patients were children whose drug-resistant epilepsy was caused by tuberous sclerosis complex, focal cortical dysplasia, Rasmussen encephalitis or hemimegalencephaly. Bulk genomic DNA was isolated from unsorted brain tissue and whole blood using the Monarch genomic DNA purification kit.

This TCR came from a boy in the first two years of life with tuberous sclerosis and intractable seizures. The sequenced sample was peripheral blood, obtained at surgery. The chain couples TRBV6-5 to TRBJ1-6, with TRBD1 matching 8 junction bases. The CDR3 sequence is CASSYVGQGNNSPLHF. DNA sequence: TGTGCCAGCAGTTACGTCGGACAGGGAAATAATTCACCCCTCCACTTT.